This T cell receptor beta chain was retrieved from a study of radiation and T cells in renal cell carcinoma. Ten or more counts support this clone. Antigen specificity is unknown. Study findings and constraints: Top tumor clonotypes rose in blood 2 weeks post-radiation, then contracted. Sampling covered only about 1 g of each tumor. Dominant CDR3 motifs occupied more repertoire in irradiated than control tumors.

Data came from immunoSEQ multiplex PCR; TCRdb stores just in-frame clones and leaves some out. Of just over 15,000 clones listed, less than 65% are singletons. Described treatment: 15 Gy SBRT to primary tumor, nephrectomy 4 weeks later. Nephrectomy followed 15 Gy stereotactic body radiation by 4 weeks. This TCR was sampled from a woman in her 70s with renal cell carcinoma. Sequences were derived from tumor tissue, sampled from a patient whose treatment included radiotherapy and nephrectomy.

CDR3 nucleotide sequence: TGCGCCAGCAGTCCAAGACTAGGGGGTGAGCAGTTCTTC. This translates into CASSPRLGGEQFF. This chain uses TRBV10-2 with TRBJ2-1; D tentatively reads TRBD1 or TRBD2 (6 bases each). There are 13 residues in the CDR3. The V and J ends lost 5 bases and 9 bases respectively, with 14 bases between them. The germline gives CDR1 WSHSY, CDR2 SAAADI.